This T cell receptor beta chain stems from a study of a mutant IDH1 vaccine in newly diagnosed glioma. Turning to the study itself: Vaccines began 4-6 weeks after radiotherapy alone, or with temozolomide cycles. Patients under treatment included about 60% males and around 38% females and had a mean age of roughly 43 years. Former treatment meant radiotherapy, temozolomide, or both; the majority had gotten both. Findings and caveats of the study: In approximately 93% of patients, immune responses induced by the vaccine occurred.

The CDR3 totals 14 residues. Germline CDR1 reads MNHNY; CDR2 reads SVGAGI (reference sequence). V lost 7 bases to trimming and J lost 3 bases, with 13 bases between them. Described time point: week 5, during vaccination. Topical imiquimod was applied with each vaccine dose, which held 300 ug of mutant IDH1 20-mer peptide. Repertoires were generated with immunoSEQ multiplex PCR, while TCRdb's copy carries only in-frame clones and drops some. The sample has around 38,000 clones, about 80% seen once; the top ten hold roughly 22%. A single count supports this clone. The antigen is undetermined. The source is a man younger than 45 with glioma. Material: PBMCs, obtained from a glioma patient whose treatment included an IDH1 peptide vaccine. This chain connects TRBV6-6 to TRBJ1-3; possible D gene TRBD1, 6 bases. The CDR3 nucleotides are TGTGCCAGCACCAACAGGGTCAATGGAAACACCATATATTTT. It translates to CASTNRVNGNTIYF.